The rows below give T cell receptor beta chains drawn from one sample of a study of T-cell reconstitution after alpha-beta-depleted transplantation in children. TCRdb independently ran MiXCR on the PCR reads; one entry per CDR3 protein. The data show about 300,000 distinct CDR3 sequences, with about 9.5% seen just once and approximately 7.6% held by the top ten. Sequencing was performed on PBMCs, taken before TCRalphabeta/CD19-depleted stem cell transplant. These receptors were collected from a boy less than two years old with acute myeloid leukemia, due to receive a stem cell transplant. The CDR3 runs from the conserved cysteine through the conserved F or W. The order of the fields is V gene, D gene, J gene, clone size, CDR3 DNA, CDR3 protein. A D gene is named only where the DNA matches it firmly. Some rows have no size entry. The others give once, few or many, or a class for an expanded clone.

v_gene: TRBV20-1
d_gene: .
j_gene: TRBJ2-3
abundance: many
CDR3nt: TGCAGTGCCACTCCCCCTCGTAACGATACGCAGTATTTT
CDR3aa: CSATPPRNDTQYF

v_gene: TRBV10-3
d_gene: .
j_gene: TRBJ2-7
abundance: many
CDR3nt: TGTGCCATCAGTGGTGGCGGAGCGTTCTACGAGCAGTACTTC
CDR3aa: CAISGGGAFYEQYF

v_gene: TRBV10-3
d_gene: TRBD2
j_gene: TRBJ2-5
abundance: many
CDR3nt: TGTGCCATCAGGCCGGGACTATCCCTTATGGAGACCCAGTACTTC
CDR3aa: CAIRPGLSLMETQYF

v_gene: TRBV4-1
d_gene: TRBD1
j_gene: TRBJ1-1
abundance: .
CDR3nt: TGCGCCAGCAGCCAAGTTTCCACAGGGGTATGGCACGCTTTCTTT
CDR3aa: CASSQVSTGVWHAFF

v_gene: TRBV5-6
d_gene: .
j_gene: TRBJ1-6
abundance: few
CDR3nt: TGTGCCAGCAGCTTGGAGGTTTCACCCCTCCACTTT
CDR3aa: CASSLEVSPLHF

v_gene: TRBV5-1
d_gene: TRBD1
j_gene: TRBJ2-7
abundance: medium-sized
CDR3nt: TGCGCCAGCAGCTGGGACAGGGGGCGAAACGAGCAGTACTTC
CDR3aa: CASSWDRGRNEQYF

v_gene: TRBV5-1
d_gene: .
j_gene: TRBJ1-3
abundance: many
CDR3nt: TGCGCCAGCAGCTTAGCAGGGGTCAATGGAAACACCATATATTTT
CDR3aa: CASSLAGVNGNTIYF

v_gene: TRBV14
d_gene: .
j_gene: TRBJ2-1
abundance: many
CDR3nt: TGTGCCAGCAGCCAAGATAGGCTAAGGGACAATGAGCAGTTCTTC
CDR3aa: CASSQDRLRDNEQFF

v_gene: TRBV12-3/TRBV12-4
d_gene: .
j_gene: TRBJ2-4
abundance: once
CDR3nt: TGTACCAGCCGACTTTCACAGGGGGGGGTGTTACTAGCCAAAAACATTCAGTACTTC
CDR3aa: CTSRLSQGGVLLAKNIQYF

v_gene: TRBV7-2
d_gene: .
j_gene: TRBJ2-7
abundance: .
CDR3nt: TGTGCCAGCAGCACGCAGGGGGCGGGGGTCTCCTACGAGCAGTACTTC
CDR3aa: CASSTQGAGVSYEQYF

v_gene: TRBV5-5
d_gene: TRBD1
j_gene: TRBJ2-5
abundance: many
CDR3nt: TGTGCCAGCAGCCCAGACAGGGGGCCCTGGGGGACCCAGTACTTC
CDR3aa: CASSPDRGPWGTQYF

v_gene: TRBV28
d_gene: TRBD1
j_gene: TRBJ2-3
abundance: many
CDR3nt: TGTGCCAGCAGTTTAAGTGGACAGGGGGCGTATACGCAGTATTTT
CDR3aa: CASSLSGQGAYTQYF

v_gene: TRBV6-2/TRBV6-3
d_gene: TRBD2
j_gene: TRBJ2-2
abundance: many
CDR3nt: TGTGCCACAGTAGCGGGAGTGGGGGACACCGGGGAGCTGTTTTTT
CDR3aa: CATVAGVGDTGELFF

v_gene: TRBV20-1
d_gene: .
j_gene: TRBJ2-3
abundance: many
CDR3nt: TGCAGTGCTTCAGGGGAAGGGGTCACAGATACGCAGTATTTT
CDR3aa: CSASGEGVTDTQYF

v_gene: TRBV29-1
d_gene: .
j_gene: TRBJ2-7
abundance: many
CDR3nt: TGCAGCGTTGGACAGGACCCAACGGAGCAGTACTTC
CDR3aa: CSVGQDPTEQYF

v_gene: TRBV28
d_gene: .
j_gene: TRBJ1-5
abundance: many
CDR3nt: TGTGCCAGCAGTTTCTCGCCTAATCAGCCCCAGCATTTT
CDR3aa: CASSFSPNQPQHF

v_gene: TRBV10-3
d_gene: .
j_gene: TRBJ1-1
abundance: many
CDR3nt: TGTGCCATCAGTGAGTCGATGTGGGGGGCCACTGAAGCTTTCTTT
CDR3aa: CAISESMWGATEAFF

v_gene: TRBV20-1
d_gene: .
j_gene: TRBJ1-2
abundance: many
CDR3nt: TGCAGTGCTAGTGGGCAGTTGTATGGCTACACCTTC
CDR3aa: CSASGQLYGYTF

v_gene: TRBV27
d_gene: .
j_gene: TRBJ2-7
abundance: .
CDR3nt: TGTGCCAGCAGCTCAACAATAACCGTCTCCTACGAGCAGTACTTC
CDR3aa: CASSSTITVSYEQYF

v_gene: TRBV10-3
d_gene: .
j_gene: TRBJ2-3
abundance: many
CDR3nt: TGTGCCATCATTGACCCAGGGACTAGCACAGATACGCAGTATTTT
CDR3aa: CAIIDPGTSTDTQYF

v_gene: TRBV12-5
d_gene: .
j_gene: TRBJ2-7
abundance: many
CDR3nt: TGTGCTAGTGGTTTGGTACGCAGGGGTCTCGGGCACGAGCAGTACTTC
CDR3aa: CASGLVRRGLGHEQYF

v_gene: TRBV5-1
d_gene: .
j_gene: TRBJ2-7
abundance: .
CDR3nt: TGCGCCAGCAGCCCCGTTCCCGAAGGGAACGAGCAGTACTTC
CDR3aa: CASSPVPEGNEQYF

v_gene: TRBV6-2/TRBV6-3
d_gene: .
j_gene: TRBJ2-7
abundance: .
CDR3nt: TGTGCCAGCAGTTGGACGGAGCGGGTCGCACCCTCCTACGAGCAGTACTTC
CDR3aa: CASSWTERVAPSYEQYF

v_gene: TRBV5-4
d_gene: .
j_gene: TRBJ1-2
abundance: .
CDR3nt: TGTGCCAGCAGCTCAGACAGGTTCTATGGCTACACCTTC
CDR3aa: CASSSDRFYGYTF

v_gene: TRBV5-1
d_gene: TRBD1
j_gene: TRBJ2-3
abundance: few
CDR3nt: TGCGCCAGCAGCTTGGCGGGTTCCCGACAGGGTACAGATACGCAGTATTTT
CDR3aa: CASSLAGSRQGTDTQYF

v_gene: TRBV7-2
d_gene: TRBD2
j_gene: TRBJ2-7
abundance: many
CDR3nt: TGTGCCAGCAGCTCGTGGACTAGCGGGGCGATCTACGAGCAGTACTTC
CDR3aa: CASSSWTSGAIYEQYF

v_gene: TRBV27
d_gene: TRBD1
j_gene: TRBJ2-7
abundance: many
CDR3nt: TGTGCCAGCAGCGACAGGGTAACCTCCTACGAGCAGTACTTC
CDR3aa: CASSDRVTSYEQYF

v_gene: TRBV28
d_gene: .
j_gene: TRBJ1-5
abundance: .
CDR3nt: TGTGCCAGCATCTTAACAGGGAGCAATCAGCCCCAGCATTTT
CDR3aa: CASILTGSNQPQHF